A single sample is the source of the 15 T cell receptor beta chains below, sequenced in a study of blood T cell repertoires in COVID-19. Data came from immunoSEQ multiplex PCR; TCRdb stores just in-frame clones and leaves some out. Here the sample spans 6,000 to 8,500 clones, about nine tenths being singletons. Specimen: peripheral blood. The receptor source for this set is a human donor in a cohort sampled during active COVID-19.

The chain uses TRBV7-2 and TRBJ1-2, with TRBD1 as a possible D gene (5 bases). The CDR3 runs 14 residues. Trimming stripped 1 base from V and 6 bases from J, with 12 bases between. Germline V gives CDR1 SGHTA, CDR2 FQGNSA. CDR3 in DNA: TGTGCCAGCAGCTTAGGACCCAGGGTAAATGGCTACACCTTC. Its protein product is CASSLGPRVNGYTF. Full variable domain (remainder filled in from reference TRBV7-2 and TRBJ1-2): GAGVSQSPSNKVTEKGKDVELRCDPISGHTALYWYRQSLGQGLEFLIYFQGNSAPDKSGLPSDRFSAERTGGSVSTLTIQRTQQEDSAVYLCASSLGPRVNGYTFGSGTRLTVV.

This chain links TRBV7-6 with TRBJ1-1; no definite D call. The germline V gene encodes CDR1 SGHVS and CDR2 FNYEAQ. CDR3 size: 14 residues. Trimming pared 2 bases from V and 5 bases from J, leaving 12 bases between. The CDR3 sequence is CASSLSETVTEAFF. In nucleotides, the CDR3 is TGTGCCAGCAGCTTATCAGAAACAGTGACTGAAGCTTTCTTT.

The chain links TRBV14 to TRBJ2-5; possibly TRBD1 for D (6 bases). Germline V lookup: CDR1 SGHDN, CDR2 FVKESK. V dropped 0 bases and J dropped 5 bases, with 13 bases sitting between them. The CDR3 consists of 15 residues. CDR3 in amino acids: CASSQELGAGETQYF. CDR3 sequence (DNA): TGTGCCAGCAGCCAAGAACTGGGGGCGGGTGAGACCCAGTACTTC.

The V gene is TRBV5-5, the J gene TRBJ2-5, with TRBD1 matching 7 bases. J was trimmed by 2 bases and V by 4 bases; bases with no gene match: 8. This CDR3 is 15 amino acids long. The V gene's germline CDR1 is SGHKS and CDR2 YYEKEE (reference sequence). CDR3 sequence (DNA): TGTGCCAGCAGCAGACCGGGACAGCGGCAAGAGACCCAGTACTTC. Translating gives CASSRPGQRQETQYF. Drawing the rest from reference TRBV5-5 and TRBJ2-5, the complete variable domain is DAGVTQSPTHLIKTRGQQVTLRCSPISGHKSVSWYQQVLGQGPQFIFQYYEKEERGRGNFPDRFSARQFPNYSSELNVNALLLGDSALYLCASSRPGQRQETQYFGPGTRLLVL.

This clone was detected once. The chain uses TRBV12-3 or TRBV12-4 and TRBJ1-1; TRBD1 matches at 8 bases. The CDR3 is made up of 12 amino acids. Trimming removed 6 bases from V and 8 bases from J; junction bases left unmatched: 5. The CDR3 protein is CASRRQGSEAFF. The DNA of the CDR3 is TGTGCCAGCAGAAGACAGGGGTCCGAAGCTTTCTTT.

This rearrangement joins TRBV4-1 to TRBJ1-2; no clear D gene. Trimming took 1 base from V and 4 from J, leaving 16 bases between them. From germline, CDR1 is MGHRA and CDR2 YSYEKL. The CDR3 covers 16 residues. The CDR3 coding sequence is TGCGCCAGCAGCCAAGGGGCGGAGGGATGGGTCTATGGCTACACCTTC. It specifies CASSQGAEGWVYGYTF.

The gene calls are TRBV4-3 and TRBJ2-2; 11 bases align to TRBD2. CDR3 length: 15 residues. Germline CDR1 reads LGHNA; CDR2 reads YSLEER. After removal of 6 bases from V and 5 bases from J, the junction contained 5 bases not matched to a gene. As DNA, the CDR3 is TGCGCCAGCAGACTGGGACTAGCGGAGACCGGGGAGCTGTTTTTT. It codes for CASRLGLAETGELFF.

This clone was picked up one time. This chain joins TRBV7-9 and TRBJ1-1; TRBD1 agrees at 7 bases. V shed 6 bases, J shed 5 bases, and the junction held 6 bases outside the gene matches. CDR3 length: 13 amino acids. Germline-derived CDR1 and CDR2 are SEHNR and FQNEAQ (reference sequence). The CDR3 DNA reads as TGTGCCAGCAGTTTTAGGGGGCAGACTGAAGCTTTCTTT. It specifies CASSFRGQTEAFF.

This sequence joins TRBV6-4 and TRBJ1-1, with D unclear. V lost 5 bases and J 1 base, leaving 8 bases between the germline ends. This CDR3 comprises 13 residues. Germline V gene data show CDR1 as MRHNA and CDR2 as SNTAGT. The CDR3 DNA reads as TGTGCCAGCAGTAGTCGGGAGAACACTGAAGCTTTCTTT. The encoded protein is CASSSRENTEAFF.

V is TRBV10-3 and J is TRBJ1-6, with D tentatively TRBD1 (5 bases). CDR1 is ENHRY, CDR2 SYGVKD, per germline. This CDR3 is built from 14 residues. V lost 6 bases, J lost 3 bases, and 9 bases lay in between. The CDR3 loop reads CAIRLDNYNSPLHF. Here the CDR3 DNA reads TGTGCCATCAGATTGGACAACTATAATTCACCCCTCCACTTT.

V and J are TRBV4-3 and TRBJ2-5; maybe TRBD2 (5 bases). V was cut by 1 base and J by 4 bases, with 19 bases left in between. CDR1 is LGHNA and CDR2 is YSLEER in the germline V gene. CDR3 length: 17 amino acids. CDR3 residues: CASSQGGPLEGSETQYF. The CDR3 DNA sequence: TGCGCCAGCAGCCAAGGGGGTCCCTTAGAGGGTTCAGAGACCCAGTACTTC.

V gene TRBV18 combines with J gene TRBJ1-1; D remains ambiguous. The CDR3 is 13 residues long. CDR1 is KGHSH, CDR2 LQKENI, per germline. V lost 4 bases to trimming and J lost 1 base, with 7 bases between them. In DNA, the CDR3 is TGTGCCAGCTCACAGGAGCCGAACACTGAAGCTTTCTTT. Translation gives CASSQEPNTEAFF. The full variable domain, with the rest looked up from reference TRBV18 and TRBJ1-1, is NAGVMQNPRHLVRRRGQEARLRCSPMKGHSHVYWYRQLPEEGLKFMVYLQKENIIDESGMPKERFSAEFPKEGPSILRIQQVVRGDSAAYFCASSQEPNTEAFFGQGTRLTVV.

The rearrangement joins TRBV7-2 to TRBJ2-7, with 9 bases that match TRBD2. This CDR3 has 14 amino acids. The junction had 6 bases not matched to a gene; V was cut back by 6 bases and J by 3 bases. Germline V gives CDR1 SGHTA, CDR2 FQGNSA. This CDR3 reads CASRISGSGYEQYF. CDR3 DNA: TGTGCCAGCAGGATTAGCGGGAGCGGCTACGAGCAGTACTTC.

V and J are TRBV28 and TRBJ1-5, with D perhaps TRBD1 (6 bases). Germline CDR1 and CDR2: MDHEN and SYDVKM. V dropped 6 bases and J dropped 3 bases, with 15 bases sitting between them. The CDR3 is made up of 15 amino acids. Here the CDR3 DNA reads TGTGCCAGCAGGGTTTCAGGGGCATTCAATCAGCCCCAGCATTTT. Amino acid sequence: CASRVSGAFNQPQHF.

This clone was detected a few times. The chain links TRBV6-5 to TRBJ2-3, with D perhaps matching TRBD1 (6 bases). The CDR3 loop spans 14 amino acids. Deletions cut 2 bases from V and 6 bases from J, with 12 bases between. Germline CDR1 reads MNHEY; CDR2 reads SVGAGI. Written as DNA, the CDR3 is TGTGCCAGCAGTTACACTACAGGGACCGATACGCAGTATTTT. Residues: CASSYTTGTDTQYF.